This T cell receptor (beta chain) was observed in a study of control samples from healthy donors and cancer patients. Germline V lookup: CDR1 GTSNPN, CDR2 SVGIG (reference sequence). Trimming removed 8 bases from V and 4 bases from J, with 14 bases in between. This CDR3 is built from 12 residues. The table came from immunoSEQ multiplex PCR; TCRdb's copy has only in-frame clones and leaves some out. The sample consists of some 57,000 clones, around 95% of them appearing once. The V call is TRBV30, the J call TRBJ1-2; D is perhaps TRBD1 (6 bases). This TCR was recovered from a man younger than 40 in good health. The sample was blood. CDR3 amino acids: CARAGGGYGYTF. As DNA, the CDR3 is TGTGCCCGAGCGGGGGGCGGCTATGGCTACACCTTC.